This T cell receptor beta chain was sequenced for a study of T cells in localized non-small cell lung cancer. Generated by immunoSEQ multiplex PCR, the TCRdb table keeps only in-frame clones and is missing some. The table records 55,000 to 80,000 clones, around four fifths of them present only once. Note on this clone: Antigen unknown.

Points from the study as a whole: Greater T cell density in blood accompanied longer overall survival. In adjacent lung, a median approximately 60 of the top 100 tumor clones were found. Uninvolved nearby lung showed the greatest T cell clonality, exceeding that found in tumor. Heterogeneity stays possible, as sequencing covered only one tumor region.

The CDR3 extends over 16 amino acids. The germline V gene has CDR1 SQVTM and CDR2 ANQGSEA. Unmatched junction bases numbered 11, after V lost 7 bases and J lost 0 bases. The input for sequencing was peripheral blood, taken before any cancer treatment. This clonotype originated in a female donor older than 55 with stage I lung adenocarcinoma. This rearrangement joins TRBV29-1 to TRBJ2-2, with 7 bases identical to TRBD2. This CDR3 reads CSAITGLRANTGELFF. CDR3 sequence (DNA): TGCAGCGCGATAACGGGACTAAGGGCGAACACCGGGGAGCTGTTTTTT.